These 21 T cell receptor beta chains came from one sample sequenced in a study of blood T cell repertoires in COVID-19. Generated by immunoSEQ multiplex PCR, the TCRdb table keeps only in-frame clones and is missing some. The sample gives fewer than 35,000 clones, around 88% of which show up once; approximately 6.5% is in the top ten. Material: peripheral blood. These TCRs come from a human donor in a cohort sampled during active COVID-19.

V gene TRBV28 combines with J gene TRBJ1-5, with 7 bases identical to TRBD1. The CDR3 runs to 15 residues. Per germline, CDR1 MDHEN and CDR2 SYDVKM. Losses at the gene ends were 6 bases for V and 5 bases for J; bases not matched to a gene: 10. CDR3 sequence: CASSPGLRGHQPQHF. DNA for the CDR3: TGTGCCAGCAGCCCGGGGCTGAGGGGGCATCAGCCCCAGCATTTT. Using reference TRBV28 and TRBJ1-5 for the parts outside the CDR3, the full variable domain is DVKVTQSSRYLVKRTGEKVFLECVQDMDHENMFWYRQDPGLGLRLIYFSYDVKMKEKGDIPEGYSVSREKKERFSLILESASTNQTSMYLCASSPGLRGHQPQHFGDGTRLSIL.

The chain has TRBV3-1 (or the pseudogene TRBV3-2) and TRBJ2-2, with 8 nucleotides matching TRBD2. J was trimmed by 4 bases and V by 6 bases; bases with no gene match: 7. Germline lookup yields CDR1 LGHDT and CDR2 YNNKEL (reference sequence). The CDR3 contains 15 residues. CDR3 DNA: TGTGCCAGCAGGTCACTCGGGGGGGGCACCGGGGAGCTGTTTTTT. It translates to CASRSLGGGTGELFF.

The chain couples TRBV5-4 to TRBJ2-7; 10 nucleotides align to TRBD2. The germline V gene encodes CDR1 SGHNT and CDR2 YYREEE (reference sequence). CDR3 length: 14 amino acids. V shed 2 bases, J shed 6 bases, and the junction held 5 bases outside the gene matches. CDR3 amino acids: CASSFSGRRGEQYF. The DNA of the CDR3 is TGTGCCAGCAGCTTTAGCGGGAGGAGGGGCGAGCAGTACTTC.

This chain's CDR3 is CAISTGASGNTIYF. CDR3 DNA: TGTGCCATCAGTACAGGGGCCTCTGGAAACACCATATATTTT. The chain joins TRBV10-3 to TRBJ1-3, with TRBD1 matching over 7 bases. The CDR3 runs 14 residues. Trimming at V came to 5 bases and at J to 0 bases, leaving 1 base not matched to a gene. Germline assignment: CDR1 ENHRY and CDR2 SYGVKD.

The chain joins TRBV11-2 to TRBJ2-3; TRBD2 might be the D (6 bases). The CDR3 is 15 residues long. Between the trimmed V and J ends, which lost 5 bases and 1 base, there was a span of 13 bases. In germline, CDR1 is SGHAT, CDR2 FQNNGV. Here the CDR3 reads CASSHALAGTDTQYF. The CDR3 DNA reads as TGTGCCAGCAGCCACGCACTAGCCGGCACAGATACGCAGTATTTT.

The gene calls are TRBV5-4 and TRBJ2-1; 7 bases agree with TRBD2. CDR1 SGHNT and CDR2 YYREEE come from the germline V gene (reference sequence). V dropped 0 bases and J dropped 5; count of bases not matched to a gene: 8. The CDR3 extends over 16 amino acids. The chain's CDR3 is CASSLDWDYQHNEQFF. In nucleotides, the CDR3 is TGTGCCAGCAGCTTGGATTGGGACTACCAACACAATGAGCAGTTCTTC.

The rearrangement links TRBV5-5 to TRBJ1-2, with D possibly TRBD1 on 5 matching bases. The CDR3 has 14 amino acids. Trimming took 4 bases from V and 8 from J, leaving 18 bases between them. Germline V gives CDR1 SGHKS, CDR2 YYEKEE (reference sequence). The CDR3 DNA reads TGTGCCAGCAGCCCTCCTGGGGGGAGGATCGGCTACACCTTC. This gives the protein CASSPPGGRIGYTF.

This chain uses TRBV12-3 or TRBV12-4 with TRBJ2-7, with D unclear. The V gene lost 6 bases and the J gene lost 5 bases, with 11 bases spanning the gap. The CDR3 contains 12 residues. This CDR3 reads CASSYLGNEQYF. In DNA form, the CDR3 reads TGTGCCAGCAGCTACCTAGGAAACGAGCAGTACTTC.

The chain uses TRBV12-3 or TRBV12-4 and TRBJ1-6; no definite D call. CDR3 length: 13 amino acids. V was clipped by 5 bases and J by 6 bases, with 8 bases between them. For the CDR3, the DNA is TGTGCCAGCAGTGGGCCCGTTAATTCACCCCTCCACTTT. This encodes CASSGPVNSPLHF.

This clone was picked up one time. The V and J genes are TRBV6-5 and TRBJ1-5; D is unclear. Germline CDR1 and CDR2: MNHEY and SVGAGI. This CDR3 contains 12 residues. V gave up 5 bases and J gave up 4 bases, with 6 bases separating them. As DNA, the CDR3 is TGTGCCAGCAGTCAGACTAATCAGCCCCAGCATTTT. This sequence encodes CASSQTNQPQHF.

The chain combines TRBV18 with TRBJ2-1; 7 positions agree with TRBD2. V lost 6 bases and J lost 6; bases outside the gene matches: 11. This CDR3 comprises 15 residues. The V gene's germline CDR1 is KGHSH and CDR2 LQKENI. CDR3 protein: CASSGRDYVLNEQFF. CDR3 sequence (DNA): TGTGCCAGCTCGGGCCGGGACTATGTCCTCAATGAGCAGTTCTTC.

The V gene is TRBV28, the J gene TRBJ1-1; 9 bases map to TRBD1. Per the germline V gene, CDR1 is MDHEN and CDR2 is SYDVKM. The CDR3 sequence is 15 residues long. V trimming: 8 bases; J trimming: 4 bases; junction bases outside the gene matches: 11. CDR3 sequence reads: CASESTGGSLTEAFF. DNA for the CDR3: TGTGCCAGCGAATCTACAGGGGGCTCCCTCACTGAAGCTTTCTTT.

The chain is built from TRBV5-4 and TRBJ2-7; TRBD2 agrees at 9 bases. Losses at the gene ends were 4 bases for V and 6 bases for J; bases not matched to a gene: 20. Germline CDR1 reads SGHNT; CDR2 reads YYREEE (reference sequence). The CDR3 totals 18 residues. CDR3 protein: CASSTLGVAGVPRFEQYF. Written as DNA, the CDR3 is TGTGCCAGCAGCACTCTTGGGGTAGCGGGGGTACCTAGGTTCGAGCAGTACTTC.

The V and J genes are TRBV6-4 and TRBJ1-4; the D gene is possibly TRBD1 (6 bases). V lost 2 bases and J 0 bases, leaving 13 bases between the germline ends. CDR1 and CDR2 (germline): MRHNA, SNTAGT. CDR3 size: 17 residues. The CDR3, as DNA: TGTGCCAGCAGTGACCTGGACAGATTTTCAACTAATGAAAAACTGTTTTTT. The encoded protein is CASSDLDRFSTNEKLFF.

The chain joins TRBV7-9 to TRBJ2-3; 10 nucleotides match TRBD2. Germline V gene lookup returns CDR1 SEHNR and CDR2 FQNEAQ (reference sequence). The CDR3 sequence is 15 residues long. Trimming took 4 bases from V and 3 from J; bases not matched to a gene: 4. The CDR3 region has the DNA TGTGCCAGCAGCTCGGGACTAGCGTTAACAGATACGCAGTATTTT. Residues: CASSSGLALTDTQYF.

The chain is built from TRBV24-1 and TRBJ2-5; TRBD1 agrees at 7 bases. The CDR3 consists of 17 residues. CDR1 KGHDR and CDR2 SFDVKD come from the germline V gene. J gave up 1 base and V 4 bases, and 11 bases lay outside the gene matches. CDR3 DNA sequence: TGTGCCACCAGTGACCTCACCCAGGGGGATCCCCAAGAGACCCAGTACTTC. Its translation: CATSDLTQGDPQETQYF.

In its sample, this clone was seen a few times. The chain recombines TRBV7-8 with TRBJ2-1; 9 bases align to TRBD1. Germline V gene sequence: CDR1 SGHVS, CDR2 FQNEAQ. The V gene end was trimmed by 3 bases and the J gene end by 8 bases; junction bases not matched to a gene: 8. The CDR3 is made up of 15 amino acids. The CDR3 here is CASSLAGTGMDEQFF. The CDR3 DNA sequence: TGTGCCAGCAGCTTGGCCGGGACAGGGATGGATGAGCAGTTCTTC.

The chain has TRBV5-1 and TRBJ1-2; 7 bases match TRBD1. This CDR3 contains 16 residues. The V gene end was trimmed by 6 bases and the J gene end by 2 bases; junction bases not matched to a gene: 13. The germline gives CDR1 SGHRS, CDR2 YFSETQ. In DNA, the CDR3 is TGCGCCAGCACCCGGACAGGAGGGCGAAACAACTATGGCTACACCTTC. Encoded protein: CASTRTGGRNNYGYTF.

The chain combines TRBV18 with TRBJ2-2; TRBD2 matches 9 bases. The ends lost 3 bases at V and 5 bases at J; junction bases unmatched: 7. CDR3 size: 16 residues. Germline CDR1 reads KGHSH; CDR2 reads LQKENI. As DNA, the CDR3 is TGTGCCAGCTCACCTAGCGGGGGCACGGGAACCGGGGAGCTGTTTTTT. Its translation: CASSPSGGTGTGELFF.

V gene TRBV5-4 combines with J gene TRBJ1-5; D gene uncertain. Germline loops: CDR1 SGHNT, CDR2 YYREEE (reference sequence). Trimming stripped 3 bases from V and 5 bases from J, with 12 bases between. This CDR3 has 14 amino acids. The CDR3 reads CASSSPQYDQPQHF. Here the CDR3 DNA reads TGTGCCAGCAGCTCCCCCCAGTATGATCAGCCCCAGCATTTT.

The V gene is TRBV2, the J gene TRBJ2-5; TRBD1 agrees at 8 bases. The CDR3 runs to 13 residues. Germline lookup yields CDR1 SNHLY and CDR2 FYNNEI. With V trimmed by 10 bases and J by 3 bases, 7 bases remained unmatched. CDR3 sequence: CATHPDREETQYF. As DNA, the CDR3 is TGTGCCACCCACCCGGACAGGGAAGAGACCCAGTACTTC.